The T cell receptor (beta chain) described here comes from a study of cytomegalovirus exposure and HLA in healthy donors. On the study more broadly: Early release data held 85 million or so unique TCRs from HLA-typed donors. Study-wide findings and caveats: An apparent linkage of common viral pathogens to several of the most significant clusters emerged in a later analysis. The authors judged a highly shared variant cluster likely a sequencing artifact. Being productive about 87% or about 30% of the time was typical of most TCR beta V segments in an earlier analysis.

With regard to this clone: Its antigen is unidentified.

Vbeta (60) and Jbeta (13) primers were used in the PCR. The data were produced by immunoSEQ multiplex PCR, yet TCRdb's version contains in-frame clones alone and is incomplete. This table holds over 100,000 clones. The sample was PBMCs. This TCR derives from a woman in her 40s in good health and CMV-seropositive.

This CDR3 reads CASSLRQGAGTEAFF. The DNA for the CDR3 is TGTGCCAGCAGTTTACGCCAGGGGGCGGGAACTGAAGCTTTCTTT. The J gene is TRBJ1-1, the V gene TRBV28; 8 bases are a match to TRBD1. The germline CDR1 and CDR2 sequences are MDHEN and SYDVKM. The ends lost 2 bases at V and 5 bases at J; junction bases unmatched: 7. The CDR3 is 15 amino acids.